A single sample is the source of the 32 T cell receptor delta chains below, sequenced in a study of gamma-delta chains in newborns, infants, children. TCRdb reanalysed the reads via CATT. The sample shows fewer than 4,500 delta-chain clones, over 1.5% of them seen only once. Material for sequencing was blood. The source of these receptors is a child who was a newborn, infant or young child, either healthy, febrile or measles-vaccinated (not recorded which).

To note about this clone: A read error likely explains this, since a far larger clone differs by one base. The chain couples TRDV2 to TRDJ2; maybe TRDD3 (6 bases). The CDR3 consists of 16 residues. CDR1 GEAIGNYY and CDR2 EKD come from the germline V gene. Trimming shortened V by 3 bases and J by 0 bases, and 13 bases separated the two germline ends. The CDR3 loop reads CACDVLRDTLTAQLFF. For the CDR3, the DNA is TGTGCCTGTGACGTACTGAGGGATACTTTGACAGCACAACTCTTCTTT.

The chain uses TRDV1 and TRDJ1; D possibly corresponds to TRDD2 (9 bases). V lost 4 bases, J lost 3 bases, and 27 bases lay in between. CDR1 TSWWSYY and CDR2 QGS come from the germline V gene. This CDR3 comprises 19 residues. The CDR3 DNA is TGTGCTCTTGGGGCCTTCCTACCCTACTGGGGGGTACGTCCCGATAAACTCATCTTT. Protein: CALGAFLPYWGVRPDKLIF.

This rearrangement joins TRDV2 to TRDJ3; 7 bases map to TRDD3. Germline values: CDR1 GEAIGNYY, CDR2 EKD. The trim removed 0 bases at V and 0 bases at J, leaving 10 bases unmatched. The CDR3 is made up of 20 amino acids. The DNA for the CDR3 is TGTGCCTGTGACACCGTTGTGGGGGACCCTAGCTCCTGGGACACCCGACAGATGTTTTTC. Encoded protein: CACDTVVGDPSSWDTRQMFF.

This CDR3 is CACDGPITGGFSSWDTRQMFF. Written as DNA, the CDR3 is TGTGCCTGTGACGGGCCGATTACTGGGGGATTCAGCTCCTGGGACACCCGACAGATGTTTTTC. The chain uses TRDV2 and TRDJ3, with 10 bases aligning to TRDD3. J was trimmed by 0 bases and V by 3 bases; bases with no gene match: 13. The CDR3 length is 21 residues. Germline-derived CDR1 and CDR2 are GEAIGNYY and EKD.

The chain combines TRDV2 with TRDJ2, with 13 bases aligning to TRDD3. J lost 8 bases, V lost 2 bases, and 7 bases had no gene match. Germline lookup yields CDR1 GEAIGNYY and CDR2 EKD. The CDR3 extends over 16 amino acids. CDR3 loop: CACDKKYWGIRAQLFF. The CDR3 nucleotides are TGTGCCTGTGACAAAAAGTACTGGGGGATACGGGCACAACTCTTCTTT.

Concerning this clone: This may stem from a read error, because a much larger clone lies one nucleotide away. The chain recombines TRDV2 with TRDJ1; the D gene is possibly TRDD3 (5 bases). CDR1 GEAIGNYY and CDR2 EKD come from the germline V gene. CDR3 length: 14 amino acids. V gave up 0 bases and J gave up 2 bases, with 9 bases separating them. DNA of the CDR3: TGTGCCTGTGACACCGTGTGGGATACCGATAAACTCATCTTT. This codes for CACDTVWDTDKLIF.

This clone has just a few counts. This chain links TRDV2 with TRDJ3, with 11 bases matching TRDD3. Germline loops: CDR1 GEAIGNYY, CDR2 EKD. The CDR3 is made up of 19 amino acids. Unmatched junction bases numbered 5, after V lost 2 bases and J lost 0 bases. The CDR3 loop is CACDILGDKRSWDTRQMFF. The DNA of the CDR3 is TGTGCCTGTGACATACTGGGGGATAAGCGCTCCTGGGACACCCGACAGATGTTTTTC.

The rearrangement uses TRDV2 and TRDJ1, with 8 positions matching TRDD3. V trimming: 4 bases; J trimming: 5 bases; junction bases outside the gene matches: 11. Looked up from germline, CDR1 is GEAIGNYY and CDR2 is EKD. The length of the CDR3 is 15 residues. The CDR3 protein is CACDWGIDAADKLIF. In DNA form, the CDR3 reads TGTGCCTGTGATTGGGGGATTGACGCAGCAGATAAACTCATCTTT.

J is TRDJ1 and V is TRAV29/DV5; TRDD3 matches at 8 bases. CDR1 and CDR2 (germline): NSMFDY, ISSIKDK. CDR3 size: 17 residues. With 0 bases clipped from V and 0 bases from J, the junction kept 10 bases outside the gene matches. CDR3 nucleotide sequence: TGTGCAGCAAGCGGGGGATACCCTCCTCAGTACACCGATAAACTCATCTTT. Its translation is CAASGGYPPQYTDKLIF.

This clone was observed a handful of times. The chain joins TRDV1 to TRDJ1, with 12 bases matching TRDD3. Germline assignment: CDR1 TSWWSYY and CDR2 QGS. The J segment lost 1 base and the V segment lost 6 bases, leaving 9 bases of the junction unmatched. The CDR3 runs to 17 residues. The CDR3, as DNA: TGTGCTCTTGGCTCCTACTGGGGGATACTTACCACCGATAAACTCATCTTT. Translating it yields CALGSYWGILTTDKLIF.

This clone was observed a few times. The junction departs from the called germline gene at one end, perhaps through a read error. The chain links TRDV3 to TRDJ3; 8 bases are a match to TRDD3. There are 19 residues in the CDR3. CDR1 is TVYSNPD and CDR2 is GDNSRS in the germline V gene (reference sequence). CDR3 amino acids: CAFPRTGGGWSWDTRQTFF. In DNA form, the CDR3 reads TGTGCCTTTCCCCGTACTGGTGGGGGATGGTCCTGGGACACCCGACAGACGTTTTTC.

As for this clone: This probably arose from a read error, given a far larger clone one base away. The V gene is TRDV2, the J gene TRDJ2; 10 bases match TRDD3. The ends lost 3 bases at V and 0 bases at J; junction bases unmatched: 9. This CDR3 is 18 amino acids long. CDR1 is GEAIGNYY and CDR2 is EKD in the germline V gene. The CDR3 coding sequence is TGTGCCTGTGACCCCCTACTGGGGGATGCTGCTTTGACAGCACAACTCTTCTTT. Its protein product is CACDPLLGDAALTAQLFF.

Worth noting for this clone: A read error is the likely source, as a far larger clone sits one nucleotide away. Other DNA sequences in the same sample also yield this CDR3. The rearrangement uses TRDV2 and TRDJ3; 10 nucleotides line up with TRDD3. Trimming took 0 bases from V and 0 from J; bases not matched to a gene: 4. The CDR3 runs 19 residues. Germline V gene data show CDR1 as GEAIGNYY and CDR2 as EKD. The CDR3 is CACDTVLGDRSWDTRQMFF. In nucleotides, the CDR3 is TGTGCCTGTGACACCGTACTGGGGGATCGCTCCTGGGACACCCGACAGATGTTTTTC.

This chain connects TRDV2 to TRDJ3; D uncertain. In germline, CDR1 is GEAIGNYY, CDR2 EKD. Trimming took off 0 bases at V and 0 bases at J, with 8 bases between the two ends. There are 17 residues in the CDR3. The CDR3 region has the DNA TGTGCCTGTGACACCATTGGGAGCTCCTGGGACACCCGACAGATGTTTTTC. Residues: CACDTIGSSWDTRQMFF.

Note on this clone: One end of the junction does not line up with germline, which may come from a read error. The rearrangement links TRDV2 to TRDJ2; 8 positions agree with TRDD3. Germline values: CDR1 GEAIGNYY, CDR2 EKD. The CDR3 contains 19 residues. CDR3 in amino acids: CACDSVRLGDELLTAQPFF. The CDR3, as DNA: TGTGCCTGTGACTCGGTGCGGCTGGGGGACGAACTTTTGACAGCACAACCCTTCTTT.

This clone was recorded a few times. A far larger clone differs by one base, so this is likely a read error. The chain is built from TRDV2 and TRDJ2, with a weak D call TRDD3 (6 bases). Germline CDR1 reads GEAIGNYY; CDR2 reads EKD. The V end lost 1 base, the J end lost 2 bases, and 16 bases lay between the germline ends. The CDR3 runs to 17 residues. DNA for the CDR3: TGTGCCTGTGACACGTCTAGTGGGGGCCTCTTGACAGCACAACTCTTCTTT. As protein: CACDTSSGGLLTAQLFF.

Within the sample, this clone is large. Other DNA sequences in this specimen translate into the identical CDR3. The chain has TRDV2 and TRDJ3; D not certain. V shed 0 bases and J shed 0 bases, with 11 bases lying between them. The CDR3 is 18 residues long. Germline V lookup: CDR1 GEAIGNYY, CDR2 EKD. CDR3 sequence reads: CACDTGTASSWDTRQMFF. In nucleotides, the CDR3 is TGTGCCTGTGACACCGGTACTGCCAGCTCCTGGGACACCCGACAGATGTTTTTC.

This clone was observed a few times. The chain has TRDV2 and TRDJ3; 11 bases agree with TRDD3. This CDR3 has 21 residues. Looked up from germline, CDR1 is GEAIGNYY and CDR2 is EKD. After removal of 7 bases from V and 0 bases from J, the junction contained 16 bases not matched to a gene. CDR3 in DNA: TGTGCCTGGGATGCCTACTGGGGGATAACCTCAAGCTCCTGGGACACCCGACAGATGTTTTTC. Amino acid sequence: CAWDAYWGITSSSWDTRQMFF.

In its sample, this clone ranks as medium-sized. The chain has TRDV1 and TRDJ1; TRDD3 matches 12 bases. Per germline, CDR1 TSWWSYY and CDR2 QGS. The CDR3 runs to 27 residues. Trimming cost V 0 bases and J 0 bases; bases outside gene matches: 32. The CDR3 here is CALGELPGVLLYYSTGGYLKYTDKLIF. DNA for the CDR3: TGTGCTCTTGGGGAACTCCCAGGAGTACTTCTCTACTACAGTACTGGGGGATACCTCAAGTACACCGATAAACTCATCTTT.

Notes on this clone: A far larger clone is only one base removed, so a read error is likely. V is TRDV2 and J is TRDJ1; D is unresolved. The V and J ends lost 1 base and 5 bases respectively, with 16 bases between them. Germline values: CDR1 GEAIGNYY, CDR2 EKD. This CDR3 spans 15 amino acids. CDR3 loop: CACDTLRGSGDKLIF. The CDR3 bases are TGTGCCTGTGACACGCTGAGGGGCAGCGGAGATAAACTCATCTTT.

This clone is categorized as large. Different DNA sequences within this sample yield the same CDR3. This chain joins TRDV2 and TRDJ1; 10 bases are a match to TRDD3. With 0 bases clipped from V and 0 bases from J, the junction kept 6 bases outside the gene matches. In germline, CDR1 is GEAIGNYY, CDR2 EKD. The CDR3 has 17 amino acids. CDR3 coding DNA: TGTGCCTGTGACACCGGGAGTGGGGGATACTACACCGATAAACTCATCTTT. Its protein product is CACDTGSGGYYTDKLIF.

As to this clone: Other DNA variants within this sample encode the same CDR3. The CDR3 region is CACDTGGRYTDKLIF. The DNA of the CDR3 is TGTGCCTGTGACACTGGGGGACGCTACACCGATAAACTCATCTTT. The V gene is TRDV2, the J gene TRDJ1; 7 nucleotides match TRDD3. The CDR3 is made up of 15 amino acids. After removal of 1 base from V and 0 bases from J, the junction contained 4 bases not matched to a gene. Germline CDR1 GEAIGNYY, CDR2 EKD.

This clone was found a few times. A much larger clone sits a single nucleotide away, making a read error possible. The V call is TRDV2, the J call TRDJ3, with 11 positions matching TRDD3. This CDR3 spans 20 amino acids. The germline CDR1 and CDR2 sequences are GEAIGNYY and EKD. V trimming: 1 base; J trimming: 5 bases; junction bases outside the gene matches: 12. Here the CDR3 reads CACDTGGYAVRSRDTRQMFF. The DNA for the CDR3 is TGTGCCTGTGACACTGGGGGATACGCCGTTAGGTCCCGGGACACCCGACAGATGTTTTTC.

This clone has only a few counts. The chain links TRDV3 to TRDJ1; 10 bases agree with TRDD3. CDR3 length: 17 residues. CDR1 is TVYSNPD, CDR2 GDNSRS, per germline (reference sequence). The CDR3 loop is CALVTLAGGYATDKLIF. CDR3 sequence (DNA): TGTGCTTTGGTAACGCTTGCTGGGGGATATGCAACCGATAAACTCATCTTT. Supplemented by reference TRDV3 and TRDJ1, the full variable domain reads CDKVTQSSPDQTVASGSEVVLLCTYDTVYSNPDLFWYRIRPDYSFQFVFYGDNSRSEGADFTQGRFSVKHILTQKAFHLVISPVRTEDSATYYCALVTLAGGYATDKLIFGKGTRVTVEP.

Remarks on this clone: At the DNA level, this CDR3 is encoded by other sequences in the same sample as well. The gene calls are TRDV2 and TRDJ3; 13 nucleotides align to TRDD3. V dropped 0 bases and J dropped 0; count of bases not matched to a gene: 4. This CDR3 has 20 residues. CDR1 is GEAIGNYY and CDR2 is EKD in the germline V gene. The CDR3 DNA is TGTGCCTGTGACACCGTACTGGGGGATACGTCCTCCTGGGACACCCGACAGATGTTTTTC. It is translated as CACDTVLGDTSSWDTRQMFF.

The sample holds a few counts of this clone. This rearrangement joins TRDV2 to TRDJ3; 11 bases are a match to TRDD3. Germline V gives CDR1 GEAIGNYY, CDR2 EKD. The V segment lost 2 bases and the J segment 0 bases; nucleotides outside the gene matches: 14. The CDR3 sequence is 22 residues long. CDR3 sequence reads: CACDNVLGDSERNSWDTRQMFF. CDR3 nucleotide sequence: TGTGCCTGTGACAACGTACTGGGGGATAGTGAGAGAAACTCCTGGGACACCCGACAGATGTTTTTC.

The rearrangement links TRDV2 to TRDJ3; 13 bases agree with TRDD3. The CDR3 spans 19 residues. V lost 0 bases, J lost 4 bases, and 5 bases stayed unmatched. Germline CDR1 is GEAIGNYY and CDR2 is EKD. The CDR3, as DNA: TGTGCCTGTGACACCGTACTGGGGGATACGCGGTGGGACACCCGACAGATGTTTTTC. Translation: CACDTVLGDTRWDTRQMFF.

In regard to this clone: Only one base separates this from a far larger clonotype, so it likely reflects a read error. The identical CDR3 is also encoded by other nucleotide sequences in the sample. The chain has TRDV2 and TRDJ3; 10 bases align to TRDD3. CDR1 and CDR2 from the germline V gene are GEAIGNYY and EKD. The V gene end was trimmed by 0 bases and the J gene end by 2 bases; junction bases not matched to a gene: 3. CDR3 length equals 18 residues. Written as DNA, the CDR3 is TGTGCCTGTGACACCGTACTGGGGGATGCCTGGGACACCCGACAGATGTTTTTC. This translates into CACDTVLGDAWDTRQMFF.

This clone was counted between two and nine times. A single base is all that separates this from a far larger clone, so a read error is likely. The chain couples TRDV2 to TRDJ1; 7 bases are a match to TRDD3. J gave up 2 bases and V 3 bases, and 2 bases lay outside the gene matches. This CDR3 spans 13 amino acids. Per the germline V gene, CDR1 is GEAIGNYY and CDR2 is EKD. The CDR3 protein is CACDAWGTDKLIF. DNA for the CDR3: TGTGCCTGTGACGCCTGGGGGACCGATAAACTCATCTTT.

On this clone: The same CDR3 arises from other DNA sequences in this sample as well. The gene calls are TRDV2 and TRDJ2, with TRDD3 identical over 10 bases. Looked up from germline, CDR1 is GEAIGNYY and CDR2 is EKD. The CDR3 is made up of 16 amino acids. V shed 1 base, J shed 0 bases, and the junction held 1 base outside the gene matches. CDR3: CACDTLGDTLTAQLFF. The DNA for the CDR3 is TGTGCCTGTGACACTCTGGGGGATACTTTGACAGCACAACTCTTCTTT.

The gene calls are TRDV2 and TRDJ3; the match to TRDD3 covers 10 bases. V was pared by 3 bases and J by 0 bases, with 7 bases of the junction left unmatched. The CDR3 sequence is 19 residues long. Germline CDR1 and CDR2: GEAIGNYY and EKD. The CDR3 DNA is TGTGCCTGTGACTCCGTTGGGGGATACCACTCCTGGGACACCCGACAGATGTTTTTC. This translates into CACDSVGGYHSWDTRQMFF.

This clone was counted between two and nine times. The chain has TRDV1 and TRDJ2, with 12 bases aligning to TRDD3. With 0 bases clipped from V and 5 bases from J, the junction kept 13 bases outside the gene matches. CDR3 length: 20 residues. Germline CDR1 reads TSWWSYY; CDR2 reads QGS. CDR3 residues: CALGELRTGGYWSLTAQLFF. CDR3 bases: TGTGCTCTTGGGGAACTCCGTACTGGGGGATACTGGAGTCTTACAGCACAACTCTTCTTT.